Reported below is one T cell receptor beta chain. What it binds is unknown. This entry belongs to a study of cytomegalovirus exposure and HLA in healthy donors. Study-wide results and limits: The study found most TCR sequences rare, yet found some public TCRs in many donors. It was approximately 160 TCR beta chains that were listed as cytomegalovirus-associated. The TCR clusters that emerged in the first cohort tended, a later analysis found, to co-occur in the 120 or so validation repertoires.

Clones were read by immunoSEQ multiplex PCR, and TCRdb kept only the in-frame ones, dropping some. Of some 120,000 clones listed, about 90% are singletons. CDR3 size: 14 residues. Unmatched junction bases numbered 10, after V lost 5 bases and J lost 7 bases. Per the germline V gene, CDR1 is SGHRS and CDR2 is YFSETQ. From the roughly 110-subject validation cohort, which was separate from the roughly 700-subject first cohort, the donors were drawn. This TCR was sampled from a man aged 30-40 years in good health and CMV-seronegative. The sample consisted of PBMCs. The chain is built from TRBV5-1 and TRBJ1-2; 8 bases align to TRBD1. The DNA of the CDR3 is TGCGCCAGCAGTACCGGGACAGGTGACTCTGGCTACACCTTC. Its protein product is CASSTGTGDSGYTF.